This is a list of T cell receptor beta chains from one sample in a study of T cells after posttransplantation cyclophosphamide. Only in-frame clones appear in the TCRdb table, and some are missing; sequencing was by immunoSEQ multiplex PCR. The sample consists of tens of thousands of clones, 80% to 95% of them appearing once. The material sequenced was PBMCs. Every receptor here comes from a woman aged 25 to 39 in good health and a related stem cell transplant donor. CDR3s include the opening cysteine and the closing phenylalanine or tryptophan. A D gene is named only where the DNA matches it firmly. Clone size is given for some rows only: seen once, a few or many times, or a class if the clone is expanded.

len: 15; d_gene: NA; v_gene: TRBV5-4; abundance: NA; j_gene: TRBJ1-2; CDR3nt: TGTGCCAGCAGCAGTCTAAGCGGAGGAGACTATGGCTACACCTTC; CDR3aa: CASSSLSGGDYGYTF
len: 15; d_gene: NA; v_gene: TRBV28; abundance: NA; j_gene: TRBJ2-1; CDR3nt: TGTGCCAGCAGGGTAGGGGGGAGCTCCTACAATGAGCAGTTCTTC; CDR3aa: CASRVGGSSYNEQFF
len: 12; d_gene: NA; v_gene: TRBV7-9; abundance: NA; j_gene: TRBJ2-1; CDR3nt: TGTGCCAGCAGCTTAGGAGTCAATGAGCAGTTCTTC; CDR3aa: CASSLGVNEQFF
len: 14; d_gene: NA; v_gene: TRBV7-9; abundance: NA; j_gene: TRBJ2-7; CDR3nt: TGTGCCAGCAGCTTAGATGGGTTGCGAGGCGAGCAGTACTTC; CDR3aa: CASSLDGLRGEQYF
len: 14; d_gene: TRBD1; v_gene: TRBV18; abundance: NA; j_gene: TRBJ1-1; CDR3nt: TGTGCCAGCTCACCAAGTCGGACAGGGGAGGCGGCTTTCTTT; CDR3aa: CASSPSRTGEAAFF
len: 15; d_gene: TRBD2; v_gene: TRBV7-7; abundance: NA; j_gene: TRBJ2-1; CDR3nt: TGTGCCAGCAGCTTGACTAGCGGGGGGGCTCATGAGCAGTTCTTC; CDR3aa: CASSLTSGGAHEQFF
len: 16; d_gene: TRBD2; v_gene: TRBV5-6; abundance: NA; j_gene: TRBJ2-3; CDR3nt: TGTGCCAGCAGCTCCGATAGCGGGGGGGCCCCAGATACGCAGTATTTT; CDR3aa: CASSSDSGGAPDTQYF
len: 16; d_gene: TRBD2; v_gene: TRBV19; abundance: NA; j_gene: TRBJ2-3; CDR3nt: TGTGCCAGTAGTATAGGATTGGCGGGGGGCACAGATACGCAGTATTTT; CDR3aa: CASSIGLAGGTDTQYF
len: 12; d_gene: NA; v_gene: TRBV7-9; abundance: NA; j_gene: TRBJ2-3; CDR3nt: TGTGCCAGCAGCTTAGCTCGGGACTCGGGGTATTTT; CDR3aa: CASSLARDSGYF
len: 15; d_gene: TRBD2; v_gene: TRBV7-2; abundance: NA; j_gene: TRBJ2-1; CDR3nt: TGTGCCAGCAGCCGGACTAGCGGGGGGGTCCATGAGCAGTTCTTC; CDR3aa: CASSRTSGGVHEQFF
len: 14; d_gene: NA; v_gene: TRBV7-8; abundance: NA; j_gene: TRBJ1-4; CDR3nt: TGTGCCAGCAGCTCGGGACTGTTTAATGAAAAACTGTTTTTT; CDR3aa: CASSSGLFNEKLFF
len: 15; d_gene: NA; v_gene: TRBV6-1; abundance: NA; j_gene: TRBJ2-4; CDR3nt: TGTGCCAGCAGTGGTTTCAGGCTAGCCAAAAACATTCAGTACTTC; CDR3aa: CASSGFRLAKNIQYF
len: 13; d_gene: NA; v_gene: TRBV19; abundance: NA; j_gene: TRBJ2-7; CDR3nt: TGTGCCAGTAGTGGGGTCCGCGACAGCGAGCAGTACTTC; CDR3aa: CASSGVRDSEQYF
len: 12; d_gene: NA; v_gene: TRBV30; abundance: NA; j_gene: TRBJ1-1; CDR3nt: TGTGCCTCCAAGGGGGTTAACACTGAAGCTTTCTTT; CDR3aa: CASKGVNTEAFF
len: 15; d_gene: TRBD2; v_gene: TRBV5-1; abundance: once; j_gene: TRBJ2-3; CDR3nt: TGCGCCAGCAGCCGAAGCGGGGGGGGCACAGATACGCAGTATTTT; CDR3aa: CASSRSGGGTDTQYF
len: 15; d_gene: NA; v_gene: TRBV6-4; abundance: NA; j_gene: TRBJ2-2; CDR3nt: TGTGCCAGCAGTGAGGGCAGGGGAGCAACCGGGGAGCTGTTTTTT; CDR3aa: CASSEGRGATGELFF
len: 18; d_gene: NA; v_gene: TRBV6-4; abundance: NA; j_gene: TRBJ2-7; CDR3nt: TGTGCCAGCAGTGAATGGGCGGGGACAGACCCAGGGTCCTACGAGCAGTACTTC; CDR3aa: CASSEWAGTDPGSYEQYF
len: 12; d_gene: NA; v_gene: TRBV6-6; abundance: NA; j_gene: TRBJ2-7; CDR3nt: TGTGCCAGCAGACCGCAGGGTAGTGAGCAGTACTTC; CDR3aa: CASRPQGSEQYF
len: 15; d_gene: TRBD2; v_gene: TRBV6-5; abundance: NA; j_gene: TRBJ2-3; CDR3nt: TGTGCCAGCAGCATCTCTGGCGGGGGGCCAGATACGCAGTATTTT; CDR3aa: CASSISGGGPDTQYF
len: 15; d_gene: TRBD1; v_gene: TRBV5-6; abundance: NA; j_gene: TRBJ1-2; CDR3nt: TGTGCCAGCAGCTTCGGAGGGGGCGAGGGCTATGGCTACACCTTC; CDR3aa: CASSFGGGEGYGYTF
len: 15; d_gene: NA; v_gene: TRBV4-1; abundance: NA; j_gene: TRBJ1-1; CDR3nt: TGCGCCAGCAGCCCTGGGCCACGGAAAAACGGTGAAGCTTTCTTT; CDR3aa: CASSPGPRKNGEAFF
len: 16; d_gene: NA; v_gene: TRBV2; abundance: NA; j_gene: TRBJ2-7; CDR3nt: TGTGCCAGCAGTGAAGCGCTTGTGACAGAGGACTACGAGCAGTACTTC; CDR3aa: CASSEALVTEDYEQYF
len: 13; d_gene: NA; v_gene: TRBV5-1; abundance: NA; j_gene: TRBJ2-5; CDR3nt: TGCGCCAGCAGCTGGAAATCAAAAGAGACCCAGTACTTC; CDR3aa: CASSWKSKETQYF
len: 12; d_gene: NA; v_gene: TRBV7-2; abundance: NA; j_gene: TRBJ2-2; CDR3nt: TGTGCCAGCAGCTTAGCGAGCGGGGAGCTGTTTTTT; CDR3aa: CASSLASGELFF
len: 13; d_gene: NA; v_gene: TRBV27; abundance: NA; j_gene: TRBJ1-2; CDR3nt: TGTGCCAGCAGTTTGACAGAGAACTATGGCTACACCTTC; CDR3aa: CASSLTENYGYTF
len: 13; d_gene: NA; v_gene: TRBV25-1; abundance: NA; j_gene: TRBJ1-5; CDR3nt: TGTGCCAGCAGTGGTTCAGGCAATCAGCCCCAGCATTTT; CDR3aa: CASSGSGNQPQHF
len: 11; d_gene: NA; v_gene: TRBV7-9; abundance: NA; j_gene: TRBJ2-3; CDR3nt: TGTGCCAGCAGCGGTCTGGATACGCAGTATTTT; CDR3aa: CASSGLDTQYF
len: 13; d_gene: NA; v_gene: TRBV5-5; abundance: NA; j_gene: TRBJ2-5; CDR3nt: TGTGCCAGCAGCTTGGGGAGAGGCGAGACCCAGTACTTC; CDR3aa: CASSLGRGETQYF
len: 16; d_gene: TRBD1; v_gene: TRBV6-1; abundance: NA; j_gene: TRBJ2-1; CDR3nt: TGTGCCAGCAGTGAATCGGGACAGGGGGCCCTCAATGAGCAGTTCTTC; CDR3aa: CASSESGQGALNEQFF
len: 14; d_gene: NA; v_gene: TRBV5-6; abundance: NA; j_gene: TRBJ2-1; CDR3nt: TGTGCCAGCGGCCACAGGGCAGCCTACAATGAGCAGTTCTTC; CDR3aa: CASGHRAAYNEQFF
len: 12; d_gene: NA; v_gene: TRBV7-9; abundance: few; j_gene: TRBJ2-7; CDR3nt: TGTGCCAGCAGTTCTGAGCGGCACGAGCAGTACTTC; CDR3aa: CASSSERHEQYF
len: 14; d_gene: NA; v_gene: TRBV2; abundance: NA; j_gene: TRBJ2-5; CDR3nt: TGTGCCAGCAGTGGGGGCTGGACCCAAGGGACCCAGTACTTC; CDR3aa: CASSGGWTQGTQYF
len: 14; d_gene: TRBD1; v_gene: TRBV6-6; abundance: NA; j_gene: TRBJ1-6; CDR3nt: TGTGCCAGCAGGGCAGGACAGGATAATTCACCCCTCCACTTT; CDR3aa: CASRAGQDNSPLHF
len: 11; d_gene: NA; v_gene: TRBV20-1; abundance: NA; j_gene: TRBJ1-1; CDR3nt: TGCAGTGCTAGCACGCGGCCTGAAGCTTTCTTT; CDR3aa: CSASTRPEAFF
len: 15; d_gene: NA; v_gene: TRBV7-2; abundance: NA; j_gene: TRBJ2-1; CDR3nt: TGTGCCAGCAGCTTAGAGGACGGACCCTACAATGAGCAGTTCTTC; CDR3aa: CASSLEDGPYNEQFF
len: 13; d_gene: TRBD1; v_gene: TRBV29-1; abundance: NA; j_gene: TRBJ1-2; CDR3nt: TGCAGCGTTGAGGGGACAGGGTCTCATGGCTACACCTTC; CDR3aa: CSVEGTGSHGYTF
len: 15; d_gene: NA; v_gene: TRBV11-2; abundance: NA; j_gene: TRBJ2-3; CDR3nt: TGTGCCAGCAGCTTAGCTCCTATCGGCACAGATACGCAGTATTTT; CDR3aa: CASSLAPIGTDTQYF
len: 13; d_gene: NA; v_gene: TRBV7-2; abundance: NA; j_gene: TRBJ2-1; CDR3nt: TGTGCCAGCAGCTCCGGACTGTACAATGAGCAGTTCTTC; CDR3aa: CASSSGLYNEQFF
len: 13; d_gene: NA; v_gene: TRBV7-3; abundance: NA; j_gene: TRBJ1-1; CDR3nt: TGTGCCAGCAGCTTTACAGGGTCCACTGAAGCTTTCTTT; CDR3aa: CASSFTGSTEAFF
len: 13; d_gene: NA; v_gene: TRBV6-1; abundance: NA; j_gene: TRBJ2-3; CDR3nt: TGTGCCAGCAGTAGGGACTTTACAGATACGCAGTATTTT; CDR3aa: CASSRDFTDTQYF
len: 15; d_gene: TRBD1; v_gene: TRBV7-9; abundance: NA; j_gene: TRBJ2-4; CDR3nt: TGTGCCAGCAGCCGGGGACAGCAAGCCAAAAACATTCAGTACTTC; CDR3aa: CASSRGQQAKNIQYF
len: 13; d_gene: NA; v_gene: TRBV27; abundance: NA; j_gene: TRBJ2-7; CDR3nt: TGTGCCAGCACTCCCCGGATCCCCGGCGAGCAGTACTTC; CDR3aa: CASTPRIPGEQYF
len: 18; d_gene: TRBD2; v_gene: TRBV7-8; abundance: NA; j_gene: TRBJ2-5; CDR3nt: TGTGCCAGCAGCTTAGTGGTATCTAGCGGGGGTCCGGGGGAGACCCAGTACTTC; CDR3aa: CASSLVVSSGGPGETQYF
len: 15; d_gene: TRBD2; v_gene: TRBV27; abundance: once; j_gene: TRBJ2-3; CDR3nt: TGTGCCAGCATAAGAGCGGGGCTTAGCACAGATACGCAGTATTTT; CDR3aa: CASIRAGLSTDTQYF
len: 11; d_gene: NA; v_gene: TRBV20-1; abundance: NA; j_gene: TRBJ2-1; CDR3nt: TGCAGTGCTAGAATGGACAATGAGCAGTTCTTC; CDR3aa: CSARMDNEQFF
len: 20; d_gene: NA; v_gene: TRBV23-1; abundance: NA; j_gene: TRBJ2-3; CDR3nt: TGCGCCAGCAGTCAATCGGGCAGGGTCCACATAGGCCGGGCGGCAGATACGCAGTATTTT; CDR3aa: CASSQSGRVHIGRAADTQYF
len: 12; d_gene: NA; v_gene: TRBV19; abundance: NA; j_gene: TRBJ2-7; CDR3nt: TGTGCCAGTAGTCCAGACTCCTACGAGCAGTACTTC; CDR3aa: CASSPDSYEQYF
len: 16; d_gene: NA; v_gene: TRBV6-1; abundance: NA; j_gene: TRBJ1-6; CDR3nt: TGTGCCAGCAGTGAAGGCTACAGCTCCTATAATTCACCCCTCCACTTT; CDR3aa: CASSEGYSSYNSPLHF
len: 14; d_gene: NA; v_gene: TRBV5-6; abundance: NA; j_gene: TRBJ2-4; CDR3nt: TGTGCCAGCAGCTCGGGGAAAATTTGGAACATTCAGTACTTC; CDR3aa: CASSSGKIWNIQYF
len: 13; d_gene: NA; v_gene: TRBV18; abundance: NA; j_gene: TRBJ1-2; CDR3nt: TGTGCCAGCTCACCCCAGGAGAACTATGGCTACACCTTC; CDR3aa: CASSPQENYGYTF
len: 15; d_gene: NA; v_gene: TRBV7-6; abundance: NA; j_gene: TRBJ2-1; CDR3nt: TGTGCCAGCAGCCCCGCCGTCGGGGGTTACAATGAGCAGTTCTTC; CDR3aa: CASSPAVGGYNEQFF
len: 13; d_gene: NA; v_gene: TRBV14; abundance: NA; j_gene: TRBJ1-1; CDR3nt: TGTGCCAGCAGCCAGGCCATGAACACTGAAGCTTTCTTT; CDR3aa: CASSQAMNTEAFF
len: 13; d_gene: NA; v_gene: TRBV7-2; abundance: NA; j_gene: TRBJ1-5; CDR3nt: TGTGCCAGCAGCTGGATTGAGAATCAGCCCCAGCATTTT; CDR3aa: CASSWIENQPQHF
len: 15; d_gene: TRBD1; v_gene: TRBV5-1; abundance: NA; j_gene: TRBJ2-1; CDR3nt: TGCGCCAGCAGCTTGCTCCAGGGGGCTATCAATGAGCAGTTCTTC; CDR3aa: CASSLLQGAINEQFF
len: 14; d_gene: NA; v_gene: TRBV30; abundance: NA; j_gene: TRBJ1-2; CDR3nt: TGTGCCTGGAGTGTAACAGGAGCTATCTATGGCTACACCTTC; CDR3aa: CAWSVTGAIYGYTF
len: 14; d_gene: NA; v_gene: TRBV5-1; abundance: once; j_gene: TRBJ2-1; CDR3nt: TGCGCCAGCAGCTTGGGACTAGGGTTCCATGAGCAGTTCTTC; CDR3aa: CASSLGLGFHEQFF
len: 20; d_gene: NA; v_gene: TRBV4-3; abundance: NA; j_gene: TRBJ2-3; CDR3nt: TGCGCCAGCAGCCAAGATCAGGTCCCGGGACCGACTTCTAGCACAGATACGCAGTATTTT; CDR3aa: CASSQDQVPGPTSSTDTQYF
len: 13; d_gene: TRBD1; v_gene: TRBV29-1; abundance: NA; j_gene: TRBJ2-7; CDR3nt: TGCAGCGCCGGACGACAGGGGGGGTACGAGCAGTACTTC; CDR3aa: CSAGRQGGYEQYF
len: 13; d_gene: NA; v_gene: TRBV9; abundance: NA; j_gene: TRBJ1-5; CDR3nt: TGTGCCAGCAGCGTTAATAGCAATCAGCCCCAGCATTTT; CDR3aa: CASSVNSNQPQHF